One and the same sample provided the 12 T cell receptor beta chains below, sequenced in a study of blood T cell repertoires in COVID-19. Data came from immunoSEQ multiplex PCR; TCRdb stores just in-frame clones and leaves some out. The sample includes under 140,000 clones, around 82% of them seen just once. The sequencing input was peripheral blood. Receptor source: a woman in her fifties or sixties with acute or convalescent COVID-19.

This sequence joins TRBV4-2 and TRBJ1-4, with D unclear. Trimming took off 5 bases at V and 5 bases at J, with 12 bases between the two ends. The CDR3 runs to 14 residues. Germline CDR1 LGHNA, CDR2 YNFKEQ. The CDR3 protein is CASSAEVANEKLFF. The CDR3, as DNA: TGTGCCAGCAGCGCCGAGGTCGCAAATGAAAAACTGTTTTTT.

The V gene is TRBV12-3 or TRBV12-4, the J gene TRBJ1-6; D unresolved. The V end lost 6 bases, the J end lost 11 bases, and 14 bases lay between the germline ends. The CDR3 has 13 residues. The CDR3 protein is CASSSAGRPPLHF. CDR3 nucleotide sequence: TGTGCCAGCAGCTCCGCGGGGAGGCCACCCCTCCACTTT.

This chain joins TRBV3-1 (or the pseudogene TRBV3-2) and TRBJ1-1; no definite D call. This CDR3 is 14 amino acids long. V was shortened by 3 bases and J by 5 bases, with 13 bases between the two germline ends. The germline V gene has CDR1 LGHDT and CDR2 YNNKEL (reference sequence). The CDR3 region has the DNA TGTGCCAGCAGCCAGGGGTTCGGGAGAACTGAAGCTTTCTTT. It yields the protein CASSQGFGRTEAFF.

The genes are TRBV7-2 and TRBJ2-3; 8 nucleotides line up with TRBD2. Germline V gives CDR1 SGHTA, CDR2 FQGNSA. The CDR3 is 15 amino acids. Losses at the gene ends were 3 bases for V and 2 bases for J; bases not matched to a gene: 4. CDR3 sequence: CASSFQRGFTDTQYF. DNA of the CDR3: TGTGCCAGCAGCTTCCAGCGGGGGTTCACAGATACGCAGTATTTT.

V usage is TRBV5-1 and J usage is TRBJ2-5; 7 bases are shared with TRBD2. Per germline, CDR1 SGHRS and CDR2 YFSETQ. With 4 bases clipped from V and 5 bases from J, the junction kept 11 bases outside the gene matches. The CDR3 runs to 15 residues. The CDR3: CASSPTGTNFETQYF. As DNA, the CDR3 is TGCGCCAGCAGCCCCACCGGGACTAACTTTGAGACCCAGTACTTC.

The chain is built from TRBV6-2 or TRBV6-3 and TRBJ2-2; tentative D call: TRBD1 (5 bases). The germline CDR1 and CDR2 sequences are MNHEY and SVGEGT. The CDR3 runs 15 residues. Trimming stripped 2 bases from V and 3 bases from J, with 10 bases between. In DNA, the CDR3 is TGTGCCAGCAGTTACGCCGACAGAGACACCGGGGAGCTGTTTTTT. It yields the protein CASSYADRDTGELFF.

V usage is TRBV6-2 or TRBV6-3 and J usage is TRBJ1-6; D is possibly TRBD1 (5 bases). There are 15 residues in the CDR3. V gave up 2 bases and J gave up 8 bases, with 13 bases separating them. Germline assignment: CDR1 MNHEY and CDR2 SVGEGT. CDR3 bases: TGTGCCAGCAGTTACGGGGACTTCCTGGATTCACCCCTCCACTTT. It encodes CASSYGDFLDSPLHF.

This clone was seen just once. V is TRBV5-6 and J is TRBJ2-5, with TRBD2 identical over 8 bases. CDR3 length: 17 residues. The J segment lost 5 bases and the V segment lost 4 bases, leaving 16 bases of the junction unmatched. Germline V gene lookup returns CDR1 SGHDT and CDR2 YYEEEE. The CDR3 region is CASSQRSPGGGRETQYF. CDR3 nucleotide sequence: TGTGCCAGCAGCCAAAGGTCCCCGGGAGGGGGTCGGGAGACCCAGTACTTC. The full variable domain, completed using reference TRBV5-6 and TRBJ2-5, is DAGVTQSPTHLIKTRGQQVTLRCSPKSGHDTVSWYQQALGQGPQFIFQYYEEEERQRGNFPDRFSGHQFPNYSSELNVNALLLGDSALYLCASSQRSPGGGRETQYFGPGTRLLVL.

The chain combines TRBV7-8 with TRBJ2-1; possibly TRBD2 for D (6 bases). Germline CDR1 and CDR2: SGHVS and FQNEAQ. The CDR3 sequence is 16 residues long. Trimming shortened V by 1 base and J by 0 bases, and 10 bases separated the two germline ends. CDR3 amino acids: CASSLGEESSYNEQFF. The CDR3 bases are TGTGCCAGCAGCTTAGGGGAGGAGAGCTCCTACAATGAGCAGTTCTTC.

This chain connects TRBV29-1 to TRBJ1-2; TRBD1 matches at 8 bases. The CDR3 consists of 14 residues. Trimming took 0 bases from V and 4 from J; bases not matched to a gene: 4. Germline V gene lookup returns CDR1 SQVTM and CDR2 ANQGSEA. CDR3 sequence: CSVEEGQALYGYTF. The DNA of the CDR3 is TGCAGCGTTGAAGAGGGACAGGCACTCTATGGCTACACCTTC.

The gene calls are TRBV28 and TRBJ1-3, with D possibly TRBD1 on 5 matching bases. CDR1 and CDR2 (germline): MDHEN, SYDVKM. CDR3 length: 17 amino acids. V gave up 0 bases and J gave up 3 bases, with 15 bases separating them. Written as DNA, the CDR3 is TGTGCCAGCAGTTTATGGGAGGAGGGGAGTGGTGGAAACACCATATATTTT. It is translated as CASSLWEEGSGGNTIYF.

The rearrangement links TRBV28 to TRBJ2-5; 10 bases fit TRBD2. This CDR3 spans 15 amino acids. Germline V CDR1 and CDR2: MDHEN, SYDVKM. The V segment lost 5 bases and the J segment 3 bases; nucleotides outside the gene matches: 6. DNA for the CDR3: TGTGCCAGCAGTCAAGCGGGGGGGCCAGAAGAGACCCAGTACTTC. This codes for CASSQAGGPEETQYF.